This T cell receptor (beta chain) was sequenced in a study of T cells in Graves' hyperthyroidism and ophthalmopathy. This clonotype was observed at least ten times. Germline V lookup: CDR1 MNHNS, CDR2 SASEGT. This CDR3 spans 14 amino acids. Unmatched junction bases numbered 10, after V lost 8 bases and J lost 5 bases. RNA transcripts provided the source from which TCR beta CDR3 regions were amplified. The HTBI primer set drove a first-round RT-PCR of the TCR CDR3. TCRdb recomputed calls from the multiplex PCR reads with MiXCR, one row per CDR3 protein. The sample holds more than 350,000 distinct CDR3 sequences, more than 12% seen once.

Sequenced: blood. This TCR derives from a woman in her thirties with Graves' hyperthyroidism. The rearrangement uses TRBV6-1 and TRBJ1-1; 8 bases align to TRBD1. Here the CDR3 reads CASPRTGYVTEAFF. In nucleotides, the CDR3 is TGTGCCAGCCCGAGGACAGGGTACGTTACTGAAGCTTTCTTT.